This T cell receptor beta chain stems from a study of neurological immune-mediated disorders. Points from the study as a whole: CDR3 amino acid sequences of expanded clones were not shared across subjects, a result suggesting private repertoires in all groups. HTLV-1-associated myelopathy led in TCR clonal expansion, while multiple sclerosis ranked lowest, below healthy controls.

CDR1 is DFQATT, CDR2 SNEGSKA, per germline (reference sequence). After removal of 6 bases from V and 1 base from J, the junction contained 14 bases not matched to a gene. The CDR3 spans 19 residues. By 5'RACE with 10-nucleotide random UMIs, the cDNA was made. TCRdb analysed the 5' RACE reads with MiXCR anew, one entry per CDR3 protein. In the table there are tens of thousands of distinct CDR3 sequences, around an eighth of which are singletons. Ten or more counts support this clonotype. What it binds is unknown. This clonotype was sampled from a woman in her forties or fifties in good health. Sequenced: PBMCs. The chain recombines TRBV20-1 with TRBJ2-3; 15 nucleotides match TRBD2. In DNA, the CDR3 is TGCAGTGCCCTTTCGGGACTAGCGGGAGGTGCTCGGGGCACAGATACGCAGTATTTT. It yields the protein CSALSGLAGGARGTDTQYF.